A selection of T cell receptor beta chains follows, all from one sample in a study of early T cells in non-severe SARS-CoV-2 infection. Each CDR3 protein gets one entry after TCRdb re-called the 5' RACE reads with MiXCR. Among around 76,000 distinct CDR3 sequences, approximately 14% were seen once, and the ten largest hold roughly 4.2%. This specimen was whole blood, taken at baseline. The source is an adult who was a healthcare worker with PCR-confirmed SARS-CoV-2 infection or an uninfected control (not recorded which). Each CDR3 is given with its conserved first and last residue. Each record gives: D gene, V gene, J gene, clone size, CDR3 protein, CDR3 DNA. D genes are given only for firm matches. Rows may omit the clone size; those that give it use once, few, many or a size class.

D: NA; V: TRBV28; J: TRBJ2-4; size: few; CDR3: CASSFEVNIQYF; DNA: TGTGCCAGCAGTTTCGAGGTAAACATTCAGTACTTC
D: TRBD2; V: TRBV20-1; J: TRBJ2-3; size: NA; CDR3: CSASGASGSGTDTQYF; DNA: TGCAGTGCTAGCGGGGCTAGCGGGAGCGGTACAGATACGCAGTATTTT
D: NA; V: TRBV4-2; J: TRBJ2-7; size: NA; CDR3: CATIHYEQYF; DNA: TGTGCCACTATCCACTACGAGCAGTACTTC
D: TRBD1; V: TRBV7-3; J: TRBJ2-3; size: many; CDR3: CASSPQGADTQYF; DNA: TGTGCCAGCAGCCCTCAGGGGGCAGATACGCAGTATTTT
D: NA; V: TRBV28; J: TRBJ1-3; size: NA; CDR3: CASSFGGYSGNTIYF; DNA: TGTGCCAGCAGTTTTGGGGGCTACTCTGGAAACACCATATATTTT
D: NA; V: TRBV29-1; J: TRBJ2-1; size: few; CDR3: CSVEGGRGVDEQFF; DNA: TGCAGCGTTGAGGGGGGCAGGGGAGTCGATGAGCAGTTCTTC
D: NA; V: TRBV5-6; J: TRBJ1-1; size: few; CDR3: CASSFQTSLTEAFF; DNA: TGTGCCAGCAGCTTCCAGACGTCCTTGACTGAAGCTTTCTTT
D: TRBD2; V: TRBV20-1; J: TRBJ2-3; size: NA; CDR3: CSARSISSGSTDTQYF; DNA: TGCAGTGCTAGATCCATCTCTAGCGGGAGCACAGATACGCAGTATTTT
D: TRBD2; V: TRBV4-2; J: TRBJ2-1; size: NA; CDR3: CASSQGLAYEQFF; DNA: TGTGCCAGCAGCCAGGGACTAGCCTATGAGCAGTTCTTC
D: TRBD1; V: TRBV7-9; J: TRBJ2-7; size: NA; CDR3: CASSSGQGIEQYF; DNA: TGTGCCAGCAGCTCGGGACAGGGGATCGAGCAGTACTTC
D: NA; V: TRBV20-1; J: TRBJ1-5; size: NA; CDR3: CSARAGRGVNQPQHF; DNA: TGCAGTGCTAGAGCTGGCAGGGGAGTTAATCAGCCCCAGCATTTT
D: TRBD2; V: TRBV7-2; J: TRBJ2-7; size: many; CDR3: CASSLGGGSSYEQYF; DNA: TGTGCCAGCAGCTTAGGGGGCGGGAGCTCCTACGAGCAGTACTTC
D: NA; V: TRBV20-1; J: TRBJ2-7; size: many; CDR3: CSVQSSHEQYF; DNA: TGCAGTGTTCAGAGTTCCCACGAGCAGTACTTC
D: TRBD2; V: TRBV20-1; J: TRBJ2-1; size: NA; CDR3: CSAETGLAVDEQFF; DNA: TGCAGTGCCGAGACGGGACTAGCCGTAGATGAGCAGTTCTTC
D: TRBD1; V: TRBV27; J: TRBJ2-1; size: few; CDR3: CASSLGDRGRNEQFF; DNA: TGTGCCAGCAGTTTGGGGGACAGGGGGAGGAATGAGCAGTTCTTC
D: NA; V: TRBV7-6; J: TRBJ2-7; size: many; CDR3: CASSRSGFSGEQYF; DNA: TGTGCCAGCAGCCGATCAGGATTCTCGGGCGAGCAGTACTTC